These T cell receptor beta chains were read from a single sample in a study of blood T cell repertoires in COVID-19. The assay was immunoSEQ multiplex PCR, and TCRdb's table has in-frame clones only and misses some. The table includes 150,000 to 200,000 clones, 86% detected once. The source material was PBMCs or T cells enriched from blood (not recorded which). These receptor sequences come from a woman in her forties in a cohort exposed to, infected with or recovered from COVID-19 (not recorded which). CDR3s include the opening cysteine and the closing phenylalanine or tryptophan. The D gene is left open where the match is weak. The size of a clone is reported for some rows only, either as once, few or many, or as a class for expanded clones.

v_call: TRBV5-5; j_call: TRBJ2-3; d_call: -; clone_size: -; cdr3_aa: CASSLREGEVADTQYF; cdr3_nt: TGTGCCAGCAGCCTCAGGGAAGGAGAAGTAGCAGATACGCAGTATTTT
v_call: TRBV6-5; j_call: TRBJ1-4; d_call: -; clone_size: -; cdr3_aa: CASSQGEKLFF; cdr3_nt: TGTGCCAGCAGTCAGGGAGAAAAACTGTTTTTT
v_call: TRBV5-1; j_call: TRBJ2-1; d_call: TRBD1; clone_size: -; cdr3_aa: CASSWAGRGHDEQFF; cdr3_nt: TGCGCCAGCAGCTGGGCGGGCAGGGGGCACGATGAGCAGTTCTTC
v_call: TRBV4-1; j_call: TRBJ1-1; d_call: -; clone_size: -; cdr3_aa: CASSQDETDPLAFF; cdr3_nt: TGCGCCAGCAGCCAAGACGAGACAGACCCCTTGGCTTTCTTT
v_call: TRBV6-4; j_call: TRBJ2-4; d_call: TRBD1; clone_size: -; cdr3_aa: CARDPKDRALLAKNIQYF; cdr3_nt: TGTGCCAGGGATCCCAAGGACAGGGCGCTCCTAGCCAAAAACATTCAGTACTTC
v_call: TRBV28; j_call: TRBJ2-7; d_call: -; clone_size: -; cdr3_aa: CASSLANSYEQYF; cdr3_nt: TGTGCCAGCAGTCTGGCCAATTCCTACGAGCAGTACTTC
v_call: TRBV18; j_call: TRBJ1-6; d_call: -; clone_size: -; cdr3_aa: CASSPSWRSSYNSPLHF; cdr3_nt: TGTGCCAGCTCACCTTCCTGGAGGAGCTCCTATAATTCACCCCTCCACTTT
v_call: TRBV24-1; j_call: TRBJ2-3; d_call: TRBD1; clone_size: once; cdr3_aa: CATSETGTGWTDTQYF; cdr3_nt: TGTGCCACCAGTGAAACCGGGACAGGGTGGACAGATACGCAGTATTTT
v_call: TRBV20-1; j_call: TRBJ1-1; d_call: -; clone_size: -; cdr3_aa: CSASGLREGTEAFF; cdr3_nt: TGCAGTGCTAGTGGTCTCAGGGAAGGCACTGAAGCTTTCTTT
v_call: TRBV5-1; j_call: TRBJ1-4; d_call: TRBD1; clone_size: -; cdr3_aa: CASSPAQGGAGEKLFF; cdr3_nt: TGCGCCAGCAGCCCCGCGCAGGGGGGCGCGGGTGAAAAACTGTTTTTT
v_call: TRBV12-3/TRBV12-4; j_call: TRBJ2-7; d_call: -; clone_size: few; cdr3_aa: CASSFPTYEQYF; cdr3_nt: TGTGCCAGCAGTTTCCCTACCTACGAGCAGTACTTC
v_call: TRBV3-1/TRBV3-2; j_call: TRBJ1-2; d_call: -; clone_size: -; cdr3_aa: CASSQVRTGSGYTF; cdr3_nt: TGTGCCAGCAGCCAAGTACGAACAGGGAGCGGCTACACCTTC
v_call: TRBV4-1; j_call: TRBJ1-1; d_call: TRBD1; clone_size: -; cdr3_aa: CASSLWTGGVNTEAFF; cdr3_nt: TGCGCCAGCAGCCTTTGGACAGGGGGAGTGAACACTGAAGCTTTCTTT
v_call: TRBV19; j_call: TRBJ2-5; d_call: -; clone_size: -; cdr3_aa: CASSDTSQETQYF; cdr3_nt: TGTGCCAGTAGTGACACTAGTCAAGAGACCCAGTACTTC
v_call: TRBV4-2; j_call: TRBJ1-1; d_call: -; clone_size: -; cdr3_aa: CASSQDRGNTEAFF; cdr3_nt: TGTGCCAGCAGCCAAGATAGAGGGAACACTGAAGCTTTCTTT
v_call: TRBV4-1; j_call: TRBJ1-1; d_call: TRBD1; clone_size: -; cdr3_aa: CASSQRGQFAEAFF; cdr3_nt: TGCGCCAGCAGCCAAAGGGGACAGTTCGCTGAAGCTTTCTTT
v_call: TRBV4-1; j_call: TRBJ2-7; d_call: -; clone_size: few; cdr3_aa: CASSQSPYDSAYEQYF; cdr3_nt: TGCGCCAGCAGCCAATCACCGTACGACAGTGCTTACGAGCAGTACTTC
v_call: TRBV5-1; j_call: TRBJ2-1; d_call: TRBD2; clone_size: -; cdr3_aa: CASSFQTSGYYNEQFF; cdr3_nt: TGCGCCAGCAGCTTTCAGACTAGCGGGTATTACAATGAGCAGTTCTTC
v_call: TRBV7-2; j_call: TRBJ2-1; d_call: -; clone_size: -; cdr3_aa: CASSLGGDRLFSYNEQFF; cdr3_nt: TGTGCCAGCAGCTTAGGGGGGGATAGACTCTTCTCCTACAATGAGCAGTTCTTC
v_call: TRBV29-1; j_call: TRBJ2-7; d_call: -; clone_size: -; cdr3_aa: CSVAAGVGYEQYF; cdr3_nt: TGCAGCGTTGCGGCCGGGGTGGGCTACGAGCAGTACTTC
v_call: TRBV5-1; j_call: TRBJ2-7; d_call: TRBD2; clone_size: -; cdr3_aa: CASSLELAGVYEQYF; cdr3_nt: TGCGCCAGCAGCTTGGAACTAGCGGGGGTTTACGAGCAGTACTTC
v_call: TRBV25-1; j_call: TRBJ2-1; d_call: -; clone_size: -; cdr3_aa: CASSEVVDRGEQFF; cdr3_nt: TGTGCCAGCAGTGAAGTAGTAGATAGGGGTGAGCAGTTCTTC
v_call: TRBV5-4; j_call: TRBJ1-3; d_call: -; clone_size: few; cdr3_aa: CASSLVDSGNTIYF; cdr3_nt: TGTGCCAGCAGCTTGGTAGACTCTGGAAACACCATATATTTT
v_call: TRBV5-1; j_call: TRBJ1-1; d_call: -; clone_size: -; cdr3_aa: CASSLGSNTEAFF; cdr3_nt: TGCGCCAGCAGCTTGGGTTCAAACACTGAAGCTTTCTTT